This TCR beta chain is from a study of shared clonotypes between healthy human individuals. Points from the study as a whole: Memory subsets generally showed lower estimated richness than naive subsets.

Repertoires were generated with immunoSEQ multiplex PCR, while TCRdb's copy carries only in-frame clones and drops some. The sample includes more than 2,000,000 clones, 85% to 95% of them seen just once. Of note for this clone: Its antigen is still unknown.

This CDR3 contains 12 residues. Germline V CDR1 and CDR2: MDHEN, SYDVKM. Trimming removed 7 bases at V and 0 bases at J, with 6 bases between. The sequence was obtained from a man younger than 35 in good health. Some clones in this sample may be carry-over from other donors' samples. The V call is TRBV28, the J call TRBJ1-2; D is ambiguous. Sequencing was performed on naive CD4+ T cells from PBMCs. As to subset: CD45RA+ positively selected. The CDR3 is CASNDPNYGYTF. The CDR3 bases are TGTGCCAGCAACGATCCTAACTATGGCTACACCTTC.